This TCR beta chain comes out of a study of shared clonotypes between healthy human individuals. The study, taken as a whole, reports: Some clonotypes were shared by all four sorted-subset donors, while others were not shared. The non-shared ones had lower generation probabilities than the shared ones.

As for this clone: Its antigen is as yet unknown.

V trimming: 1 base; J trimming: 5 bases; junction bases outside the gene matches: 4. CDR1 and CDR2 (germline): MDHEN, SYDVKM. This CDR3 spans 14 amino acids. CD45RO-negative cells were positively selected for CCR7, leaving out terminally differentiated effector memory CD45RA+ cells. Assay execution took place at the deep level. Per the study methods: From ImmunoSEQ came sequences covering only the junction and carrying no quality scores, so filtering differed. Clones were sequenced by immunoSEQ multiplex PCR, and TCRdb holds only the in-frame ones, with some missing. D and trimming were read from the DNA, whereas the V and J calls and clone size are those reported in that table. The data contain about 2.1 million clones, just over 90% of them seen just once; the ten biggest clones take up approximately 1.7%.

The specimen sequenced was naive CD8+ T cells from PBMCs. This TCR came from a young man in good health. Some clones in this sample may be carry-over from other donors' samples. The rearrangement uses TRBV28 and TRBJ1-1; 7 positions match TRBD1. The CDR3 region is CASSLLGQSTEAFF. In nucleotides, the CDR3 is TGTGCCAGCAGTTTATTGGGACAGTCGACTGAAGCTTTCTTT.